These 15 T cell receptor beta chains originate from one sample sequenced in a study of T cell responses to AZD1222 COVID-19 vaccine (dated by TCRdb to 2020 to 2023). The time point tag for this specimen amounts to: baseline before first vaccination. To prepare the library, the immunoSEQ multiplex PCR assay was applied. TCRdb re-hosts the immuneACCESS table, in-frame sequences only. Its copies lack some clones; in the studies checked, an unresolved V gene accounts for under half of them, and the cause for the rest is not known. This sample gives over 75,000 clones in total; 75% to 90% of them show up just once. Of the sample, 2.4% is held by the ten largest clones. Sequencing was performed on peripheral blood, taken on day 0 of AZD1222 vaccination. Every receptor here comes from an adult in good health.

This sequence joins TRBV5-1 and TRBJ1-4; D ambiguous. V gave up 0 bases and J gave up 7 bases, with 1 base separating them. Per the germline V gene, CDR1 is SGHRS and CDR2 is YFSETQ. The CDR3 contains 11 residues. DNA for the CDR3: TGCGCCAGCAGCTTGGGTGAAAAACTGTTTTTT. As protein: CASSLGEKLFF.

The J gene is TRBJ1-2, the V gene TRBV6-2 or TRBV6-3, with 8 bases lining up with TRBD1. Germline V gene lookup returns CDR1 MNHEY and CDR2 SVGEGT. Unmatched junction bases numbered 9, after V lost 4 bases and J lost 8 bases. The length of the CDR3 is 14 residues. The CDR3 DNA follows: TGTGCCAGCAGTTCCCGTCAGACAGGGGCCGGCTACACCTTC. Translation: CASSSRQTGAGYTF.

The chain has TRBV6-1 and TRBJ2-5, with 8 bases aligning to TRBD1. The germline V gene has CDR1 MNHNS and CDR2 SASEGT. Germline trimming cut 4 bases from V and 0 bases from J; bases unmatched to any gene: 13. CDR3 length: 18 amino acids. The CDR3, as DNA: TGTGCCAGCAGTGGGCAGGGGGCGTTCATACTGAACCAAGAGACCCAGTACTTC. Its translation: CASSGQGAFILNQETQYF.

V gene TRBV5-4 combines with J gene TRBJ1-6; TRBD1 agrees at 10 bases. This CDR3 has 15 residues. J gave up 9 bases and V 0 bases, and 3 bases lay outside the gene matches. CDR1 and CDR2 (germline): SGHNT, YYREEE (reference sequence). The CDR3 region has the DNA TGTGCCAGCAGCTTGGCCGGGACAGGGGTTTCACCCCTCCACTTT. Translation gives CASSLAGTGVSPLHF. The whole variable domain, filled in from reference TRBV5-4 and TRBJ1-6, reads ETGVTQSPTHLIKTRGQQVTLRCSSQSGHNTVSWYQQALGQGPQFIFQYYREEENGRGNFPPRFSGLQFPNYSSELNVNALELDDSALYLCASSLAGTGVSPLHFGNGTRLTVT.

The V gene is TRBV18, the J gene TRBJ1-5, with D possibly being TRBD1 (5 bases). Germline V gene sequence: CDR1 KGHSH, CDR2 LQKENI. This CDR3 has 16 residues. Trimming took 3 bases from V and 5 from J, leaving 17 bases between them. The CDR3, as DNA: TGTGCCAGCTCACCGGGACCCCTTGGACGAGATCAGCCCCAGCATTTT. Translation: CASSPGPLGRDQPQHF.

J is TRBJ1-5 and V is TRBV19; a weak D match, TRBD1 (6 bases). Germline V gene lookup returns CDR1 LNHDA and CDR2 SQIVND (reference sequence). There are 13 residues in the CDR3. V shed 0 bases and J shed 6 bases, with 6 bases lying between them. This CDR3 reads CASSIEGGQPQHF. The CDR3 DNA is TGTGCCAGTAGTATAGAAGGGGGTCAGCCCCAGCATTTT.

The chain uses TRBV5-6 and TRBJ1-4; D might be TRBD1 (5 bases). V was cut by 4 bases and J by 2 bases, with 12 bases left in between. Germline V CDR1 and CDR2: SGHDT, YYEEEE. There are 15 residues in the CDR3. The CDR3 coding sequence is TGTGCCAGCAGCCCTCTCGGGGCGACTAATGAAAAACTGTTTTTT. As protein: CASSPLGATNEKLFF.

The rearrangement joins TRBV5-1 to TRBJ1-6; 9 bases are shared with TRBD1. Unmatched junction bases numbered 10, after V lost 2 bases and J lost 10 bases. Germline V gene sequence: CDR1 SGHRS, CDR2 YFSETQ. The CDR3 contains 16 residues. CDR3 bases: TGCGCCAGCAGCTTATCAGGACAGGGGTTCGGGTCACCCCTCCACTTT. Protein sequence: CASSLSGQGFGSPLHF.

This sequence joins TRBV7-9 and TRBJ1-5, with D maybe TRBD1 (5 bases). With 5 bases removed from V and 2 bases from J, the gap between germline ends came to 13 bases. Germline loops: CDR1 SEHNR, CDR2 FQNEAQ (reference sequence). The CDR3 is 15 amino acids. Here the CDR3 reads CASSLWGEGNQPQHF. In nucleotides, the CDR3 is TGTGCCAGCAGCCTGTGGGGGGAGGGCAATCAGCCCCAGCATTTT.

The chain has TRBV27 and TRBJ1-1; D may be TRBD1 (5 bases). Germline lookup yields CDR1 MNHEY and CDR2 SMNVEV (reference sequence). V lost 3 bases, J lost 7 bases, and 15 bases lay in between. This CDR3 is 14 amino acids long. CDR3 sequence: CASSFLAGVNEAFF. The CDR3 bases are TGTGCCAGCAGTTTCCTCGCGGGGGTCAATGAAGCTTTCTTT.

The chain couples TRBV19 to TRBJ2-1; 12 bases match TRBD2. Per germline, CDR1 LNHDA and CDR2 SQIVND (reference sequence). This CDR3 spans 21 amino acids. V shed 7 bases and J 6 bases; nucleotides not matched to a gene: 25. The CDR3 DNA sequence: TGTGCCAGTACCCTAGGGAACAGACCTCTAGCGGGAGGGCCGGTTCGCAATGAGCAGTTCTTC. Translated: CASTLGNRPLAGGPVRNEQFF. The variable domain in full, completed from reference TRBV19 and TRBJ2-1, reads DGGITQSPKYLFRKEGQNVTLSCEQNLNHDAMYWYRQDPGQGLRLIYYSQIVNDFQKGDIAEGYSVSREKKESFPLTVTSAQKNPTAFYLCASTLGNRPLAGGPVRNEQFFGPGTRLTVL.

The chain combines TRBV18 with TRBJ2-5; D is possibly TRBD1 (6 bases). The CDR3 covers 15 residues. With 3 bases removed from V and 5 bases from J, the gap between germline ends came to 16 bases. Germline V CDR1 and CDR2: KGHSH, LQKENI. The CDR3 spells CASSPYPGTPETQYF. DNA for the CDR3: TGTGCCAGCTCACCCTACCCTGGGACACCGGAGACCCAGTACTTC.

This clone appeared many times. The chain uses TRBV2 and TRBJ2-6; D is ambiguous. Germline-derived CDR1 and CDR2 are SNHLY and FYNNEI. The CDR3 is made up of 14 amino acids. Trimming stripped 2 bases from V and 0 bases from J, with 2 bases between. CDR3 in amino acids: CASSENSGANVLTF. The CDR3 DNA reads TGTGCCAGCAGTGAAAACTCTGGGGCCAACGTCCTGACTTTC.

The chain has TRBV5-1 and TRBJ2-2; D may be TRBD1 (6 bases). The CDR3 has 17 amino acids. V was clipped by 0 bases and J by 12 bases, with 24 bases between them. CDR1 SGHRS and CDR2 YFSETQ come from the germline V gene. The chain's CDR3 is CASSLVPPTGGTSQLFF. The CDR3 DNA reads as TGCGCCAGCAGCTTGGTACCCCCGACAGGTGGAACAAGCCAGCTGTTTTTT. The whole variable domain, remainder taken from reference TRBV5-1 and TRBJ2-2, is KAGVTQTPRYLIKTRGQQVTLSCSPISGHRSVSWYQQTPGQGLQFLFEYFSETQRNKGNFPGRFSGRQFSNSRSEMNVSTLELGDSALYLCASSLVPPTGGTSQLFFGEGSRLTVL.

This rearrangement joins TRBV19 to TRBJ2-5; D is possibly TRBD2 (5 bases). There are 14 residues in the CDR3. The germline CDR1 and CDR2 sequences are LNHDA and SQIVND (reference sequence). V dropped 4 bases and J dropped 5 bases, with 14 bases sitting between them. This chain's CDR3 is CASSTRELKETQYF. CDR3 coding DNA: TGTGCCAGTAGTACTAGGGAGTTAAAGGAGACCCAGTACTTC.